This T cell receptor beta chain was profiled in a study of blood T cell repertoires in COVID-19. Background on the study: Both acute and convalescent COVID-19 samples were obtained from the United States, Italy and Spain. PBMCs, B-cell-depleted T cells, or T cells were the source of the cDNA or gDNA that made up the material.

Methods used by the authors: Amplifying reference gene primers gave estimates of nucleated cell counts. Some clones are missing from TCRdb's copy, which holds only in-frame ones; the method was immunoSEQ multiplex PCR. D and trimming were read from the DNA, whereas the V and J calls and clone size are those reported in that table. This sample yields around 95,000 clones, of which just under 85% are seen a single time; 13% belongs to the top ten. V lost 7 bases, J lost 6 bases, and 15 bases lay in between. The CDR3 has 13 residues. Germline CDR1 and CDR2: MNHEY and SVGAGI. The receptor comes from a man over 45 with active or convalescent COVID-19. This chain joins TRBV6-5 and TRBJ1-1; D may be TRBD1 (5 bases). The material sequenced was peripheral blood. The CDR3 DNA reads as TGTGCCAGCACCCTGGGGGGGGGTGCTGAAGCTTTCTTT. This codes for CASTLGGGAEAFF.